Listed here are 21 T cell receptor beta chains from one sample, sequenced in a study of beta chain features in type 1 diabetes. The whole isolated RNA underwent reverse transcription, so sequencing captured expressed TCRB transcripts. TCRdb keeps only in-frame clones here, not all; method: immunoSEQ multiplex PCR. The table records around 140,000 clones, about 10% of them present only once. The material sequenced was naive CD4+ T cells from blood. Every receptor here comes from a man aged 18 to 30 in good health.

This clone turned up a few times. The rearrangement joins TRBV2 to TRBJ2-7, with 7 bases matching TRBD1. Germline V gene data show CDR1 as SNHLY and CDR2 as FYNNEI. V dropped 5 bases and J dropped 4; count of bases not matched to a gene: 5. This CDR3 is built from 13 residues. The CDR3 region has the DNA TGTGCCAGCAGTTCGACAGGGTTTTACGAGCAGTACTTC. This sequence encodes CASSSTGFYEQYF.

The chain combines TRBV18 with TRBJ2-4, with D perhaps matching TRBD2 (7 bases). CDR1 is KGHSH, CDR2 LQKENI, per germline. Trimming stripped 5 bases from V and 4 bases from J, with 18 bases between. The CDR3 has 16 amino acids. CDR3 in amino acids: CASSSSGGLLKNIQYF. CDR3 coding DNA: TGTGCCAGCTCATCTTCGGGGGGCCTCTTAAAAAACATTCAGTACTTC.

V gene TRBV7-2 combines with J gene TRBJ2-1, with no clear D. The V and J ends lost 5 bases and 6 bases respectively, with 17 bases between them. The CDR3 totals 15 residues. Germline V CDR1 and CDR2: SGHTA, FQGNSA. The CDR3 nucleotides are TGTGCCAGCAGCACCCGATACGGGTCAACCAATGAGCAGTTCTTC. It encodes CASSTRYGSTNEQFF.

The chain uses TRBV6-5 and TRBJ1-5; TRBD1 matches 7 bases. V shed 0 bases, J shed 3 bases, and the junction held 2 bases outside the gene matches. The CDR3 runs 15 residues. The V gene's germline CDR1 is MNHEY and CDR2 SVGAGI. The CDR3 DNA reads as TGTGCCAGCAGTTACTCGACAGGGTCCAATCAGCCCCAGCATTTT. It specifies CASSYSTGSNQPQHF.

This clone occurred many times. The chain uses TRBV19 and TRBJ1-2; the D is unclear. This CDR3 is built from 12 residues. V lost 4 bases and J 3 bases, leaving 6 bases between the germline ends. Looked up from germline, CDR1 is LNHDA and CDR2 is SQIVND (reference sequence). DNA of the CDR3: TGTGCCAGTAGTACTGACTACTATGGCTACACCTTC. Encoded protein: CASSTDYYGYTF.

The sample holds many counts of this clone. J is TRBJ2-5 and V is TRBV30; maybe TRBD1 (6 bases). Germline lookup yields CDR1 GTSNPN and CDR2 SVGIG (reference sequence). The CDR3 consists of 15 residues. V lost 1 base, J lost 0 bases, and 12 bases lay in between. The CDR3 DNA reads as TGTGCCTGGAGTGCCAAACAGGGCCACCAAGAGACCCAGTACTTC. Translation gives CAWSAKQGHQETQYF.

The chain combines TRBV23-1 with TRBJ1-5, with 9 positions matching TRBD1. TRBV23-1 is identified as an open reading frame with a role that is uncertain. V was clipped by 8 bases and J by 2 bases; unmatched bases: 16. CDR3 size: 18 residues. CDR3 bases: TGCGCCAGCCCCCCACCCCCGGGACAGGGACATTGCAATCAGCCCCAGCATTTT. Residues: CASPPPPGQGHCNQPQHF.

The rearrangement joins TRBV5-1 to TRBJ1-1; TRBD1 matches at 8 bases. CDR3 length equals 14 residues. Per the germline V gene, CDR1 is SGHRS and CDR2 is YFSETQ. Trimming at V came to 1 base and at J to 5 bases, leaving 4 bases not matched to a gene. In DNA form, the CDR3 reads TGCGCCAGCAGCTTGCAGGGGGCCTATACTGAAGCTTTCTTT. Translation gives CASSLQGAYTEAFF.

The V call is TRBV9, the J call TRBJ2-5; 8 positions agree with TRBD2. Trimming took 0 bases from V and 4 from J; bases not matched to a gene: 8. Germline V gene data show CDR1 as SGDLS and CDR2 as YYNGEE. This CDR3 comprises 16 residues. In DNA form, the CDR3 reads TGTGCCAGCAGCGTAGCTAACGGGGGGGCGGGAGAGACCCAGTACTTC. Amino acids: CASSVANGGAGETQYF.

This clone came up a few times. A read error may produce the germline difference seen at one junction end. The chain recombines TRBV4-3 with TRBJ2-4, with TRBD1 matching 7 bases. CDR1 LGHNA and CDR2 YSLEER come from the germline V gene. This CDR3 contains 12 residues. CDR3 DNA: TGCGCCAGCAGCCAAGATCGAGGGACAGCGACGTTC. Its protein is CASSQDRGTATF.

The genes are TRBV4-2 and TRBJ1-2; 7 nucleotides match TRBD1. The junction had 4 bases not matched to a gene; V was cut back by 3 bases and J by 0 bases. CDR3 length: 15 amino acids. Germline V gives CDR1 LGHNA, CDR2 YNFKEQ. CDR3 loop: CASSQRDSSNYGYTF. The CDR3 DNA sequence: TGTGCCAGCAGCCAGAGGGACAGCTCTAACTATGGCTACACCTTC.

This clone was counted many times. V is TRBV7-9 and J is TRBJ2-5; D gene uncertain. CDR3 size: 12 residues. Germline CDR1 and CDR2: SEHNR and FQNEAQ (reference sequence). Trimming took 5 bases from V and 5 from J, leaving 9 bases between them. The CDR3 DNA is TGTGCCAGCAGCGCCCTACGGGAGACCCAGTACTTC. This translates into CASSALRETQYF. The whole variable domain, filled in from reference TRBV7-9 and TRBJ2-5, reads DTGVSQNPRHKITKRGQNVTFRCDPISEHNRLYWYRQTLGQGPEFLTYFQNEAQLEKSRLLSDRFSAERPKGSFSTLEIQRTEQGDSAMYLCASSALRETQYFGPGTRLLVL.

This clone was picked up a small number of times. The chain combines TRBV6-1 with TRBJ2-5; the match to TRBD1 covers 10 bases. TRBJ2-7 matches the DNA end more closely, so the J call is doubtful. CDR3 length equals 13 residues. From germline, CDR1 is MNHNS and CDR2 SASEGT. The CDR3 coding sequence is TGTGCCAGCAGGCAGACAGGGGGCGCCGAGCAGTACTTC. Its translation is CASRQTGGAEQYF.

The gene calls are TRBV5-4 and TRBJ2-2; D might be TRBD1 (6 bases). The CDR3 covers 13 residues. Per germline, CDR1 SGHNT and CDR2 YYREEE (reference sequence). V was pared by 0 bases and J by 7 bases, with 7 bases between. CDR3 amino acids: CASSLEGDGELFF. The CDR3 DNA follows: TGTGCCAGCAGCTTGGAGGGGGACGGGGAGCTGTTTTTT.

This clone was counted a few times. J is TRBJ2-7 and V is TRBV2; TRBD2 is a possible D gene (6 bases). The CDR3 is 13 amino acids. The ends were cut back, 7 bases at V and 1 base at J, with 11 bases in the middle. Germline V gene lookup returns CDR1 SNHLY and CDR2 FYNNEI. The CDR3 is CASILGGSYEQYF. The CDR3, as DNA: TGTGCCAGCATATTGGGGGGATCCTACGAGCAGTACTTC.

This clone occurred many times. The chain uses TRBV4-2 and TRBJ2-1; D uncertain. Germline lookup yields CDR1 LGHNA and CDR2 YNFKEQ. Trimming pared 1 base from V and 15 bases from J, leaving 16 bases between. This CDR3 contains 13 residues. The CDR3 protein is CASSQVGQYDPFF. CDR3 sequence (DNA): TGTGCCAGCAGCCAAGTTGGCCAGTATGATCCGTTCTTC.

V usage is TRBV30 and J usage is TRBJ1-5, with D uncertain. From germline, CDR1 is GTSNPN and CDR2 SVGIG (reference sequence). The CDR3 is 13 residues long. V lost 3 bases and J lost 1, with 7 bases in between. As DNA, the CDR3 is TGTGCCTGGAGCCCCCGGAGCAATCAGCCCCAGCATTTT. Translation gives CAWSPRSNQPQHF.

The chain joins TRBV7-6 to TRBJ1-1; 9 positions match TRBD1. This CDR3 has 16 residues. The V and J ends lost 0 bases and 3 bases, in that order; junction bases with no gene match: 5. CDR1 and CDR2 from the germline V gene are SGHVS and FNYEAQ. For the CDR3, the DNA is TGTGCCAGCAGCTTAGCGCTACAGGGGGCGTACACTGAAGCTTTCTTT. Amino acids: CASSLALQGAYTEAFF.

This clone has a handful of counts. The chain carries TRBV2 and TRBJ2-5; D may be TRBD2 (6 bases). Judging by the DNA end, TRBJ2-7 fits better; the J call may be wrong. The CDR3 length is 15 residues. CDR1 is SNHLY, CDR2 FYNNEI, per germline. The CDR3 spells CASSELGGSLHEQYF. The CDR3 region has the DNA TGTGCCAGCAGTGAACTTGGAGGGTCTCTCCACGAGCAGTACTTC.

The chain combines TRBV4-3 with TRBJ2-1; 11 bases fit TRBD2. The trim removed 6 bases at V and 5 bases at J, leaving 6 bases unmatched. The CDR3 loop spans 15 amino acids. The V gene's germline CDR1 is LGHNA and CDR2 YSLEER. Here the CDR3 reads CASSLSSGGNNEQFF. For the CDR3, the DNA is TGCGCCAGCAGTCTCTCTAGCGGGGGGAACAATGAGCAGTTCTTC.

This clone has only a few counts. V is TRBV4-3 and J is TRBJ1-4; maybe TRBD1 (5 bases). Trimming left V 0 bases short and J 1 base short, with 12 bases between. This CDR3 contains 17 residues. Germline values: CDR1 LGHNA, CDR2 YSLEER. The CDR3 coding sequence is TGCGCCAGCAGCCAAGATCAAGGGCAGGGAACTAATGAAAAACTGTTTTTT. Protein sequence: CASSQDQGQGTNEKLFF.